This T cell receptor beta chain appears in the sequencing data of a study of regulatory T cells in long-lasting Graves disease. Sample time point: persistent/refractory GD, antithyroid drugs over 5 years with positive TRAb. The TCR library was made from RNA extracted from PBMCs. Ten or more counts support this clonotype. Both iRepertoire HTBI primers and Arm-PCR of CDR3 regions were used to build the TCR beta libraries. One entry per CDR3 protein results from TCRdb running MiXCR on the multiplex PCR reads. Of more than 350,000 distinct CDR3 sequences in the sample, around a fifth were seen once. The CDR3 loop spans 13 amino acids. V gave up 2 bases and J gave up 1 base, with 5 bases separating them. CDR1 is SEHNR, CDR2 FQNEAQ, per germline (reference sequence).

The chain recombines TRBV7-9 with TRBJ1-1; D ambiguous. The origin of this receptor is a female donor with Graves disease. The sample was peripheral blood mononuclear cells (PBMCs), taken when the disease was refractory, from a patient treated with antithyroid drugs. The CDR3 protein is CASSLQGNTEAFF. The CDR3 bases are TGTGCCAGCAGCTTACAAGGGAACACTGAAGCTTTCTTT.